The 3 T cell receptor beta chains below come from one sample, sequenced in a study of shared clonotypes between healthy human individuals. Clones were sequenced by immunoSEQ multiplex PCR, and TCRdb holds only the in-frame ones, with some missing. The repertoire has roughly 2 million clones, more than 90% of them found once; the top ten carry 0.13%. Sequencing was performed on naive CD4+ T cells sorted from blood. Subset: CD45RA+ positively selected. The receptors derive from a man between 18 and 29 years old in good health.

The gene calls are TRBV5-1 and TRBJ1-3; possible D gene TRBD1, 5 bases. The CDR3 covers 16 residues. V gave up 0 bases and J gave up 1 base, with 11 bases separating them. Per the germline V gene, CDR1 is SGHRS and CDR2 is YFSETQ. CDR3 protein: CASSLVSGGSGNTIYF. In nucleotides, the CDR3 is TGCGCCAGCAGCTTGGTTTCTGGGGGTTCTGGAAACACCATATATTTT.

Note on this clone: The sample has other DNA sequences that encode this CDR3 too. The rearrangement uses TRBV5-4 and TRBJ2-3; no clear D. The germline gives CDR1 SGHNT, CDR2 YYREEE (reference sequence). CDR3 length: 13 amino acids. Trimming cost V 0 bases and J 3 bases, with 5 bases left between them. This CDR3 is CASSLVLTDTQYF. In DNA, the CDR3 is TGTGCCAGCAGCTTGGTGTTAACAGATACGCAGTATTTT. The full variable domain, its missing parts supplied by reference TRBV5-4 and TRBJ2-3, is ETGVTQSPTHLIKTRGQQVTLRCSSQSGHNTVSWYQQALGQGPQFIFQYYREEENGRGNFPPRFSGLQFPNYSSELNVNALELDDSALYLCASSLVLTDTQYFGPGTRLTVL.

The genes are TRBV9 and TRBJ2-1, with a weak D call TRBD2 (6 bases). Germline assignment: CDR1 SGDLS and CDR2 YYNGEE. The CDR3 extends over 14 amino acids. The ends were cut back, 3 bases at V and 4 bases at J, with 11 bases in the middle. The CDR3 DNA reads as TGTGCCAGCAGCGCACTGACTAGTTACAATGAGCAGTTCTTC. The encoded protein is CASSALTSYNEQFF.